This T cell receptor beta chain was sequenced in a study of T cell changes during pregnancy in multiple sclerosis. The CDR3 consists of 18 residues. Germline V lookup: CDR1 MGHRA, CDR2 YSYEKL. V shed 0 bases, J shed 6 bases, and the junction held 12 bases outside the gene matches. Data came from immunoSEQ multiplex PCR; TCRdb stores just in-frame clones and leaves some out. The sample consists of about 83,000 clones, over 80% of them appearing once. The TCR sequence derives from a female donor in good health, serving as a control in a pregnancy study. Some clones in this sample may be carry-over from other donors' samples. The starting material was PBMCs, obtained in the first trimester of pregnancy. J is TRBJ2-1 and V is TRBV4-1; 9 nucleotides align to TRBD2. The CDR3 DNA reads TGCGCCAGCAGCCAAGAACCACTGACTAGCGGATCCGGCAATGAGCAGTTCTTC. It encodes CASSQEPLTSGSGNEQFF.